Following are 22 T cell receptor beta chains from one sample sequenced in a study of identical twins. TCRdb passed the 5' RACE reads through MiXCR, listing each CDR3 protein once. The profile covers 470,000 or so distinct CDR3 sequences, with roughly 26% appearing a single time and about 2.9% taken by the ten largest. These data also formed part of another study, on T cells expressing NK-cell markers.

What was sequenced was CD4+ T cells sorted from blood. The receptors were sampled from a woman aged 18-35 years in good health.

This clonotype was counted only a few times. The chain recombines TRBV7-9 with TRBJ2-1; 7 nucleotides agree with TRBD1. Germline assignment: CDR1 SEHNR and CDR2 FQNEAQ (reference sequence). CDR3 length: 15 amino acids. Trimming cost V 0 bases and J 7 bases; bases outside gene matches: 6. The CDR3 loop reads CASSLAGGARNEQFF. In DNA form, the CDR3 reads TGTGCCAGCAGCTTAGCAGGGGGCGCTCGGAATGAGCAGTTCTTC.

A few counts support this clonotype. V usage is TRBV13 and J usage is TRBJ1-1; no definite D call. Deletions cut 5 bases from V and 4 bases from J, with 14 bases between. The CDR3 extends over 14 amino acids. Germline V gene lookup returns CDR1 PRHDT and CDR2 FYEKMQ (reference sequence). CDR3 amino acids: CASSPRRGGTEAFF. CDR3 in DNA: TGTGCCAGCAGCCCAAGACGGGGTGGCACTGAAGCTTTCTTT.

A few counts support this clonotype. The chain uses TRBV4-3 and TRBJ2-7; D is undetermined. V lost 0 bases and J 1 base, leaving 16 bases between the germline ends. CDR1 and CDR2 from the germline V gene are LGHNA and YSLEER. CDR3 length equals 17 residues. The CDR3 region is CASSQDITRPRSYEQYF. As DNA, the CDR3 is TGCGCCAGCAGCCAAGATATAACAAGACCCCGGTCCTACGAGCAGTACTTC.

The J gene is TRBJ2-3, the V gene TRBV11-2; D uncertain. V dropped 2 bases and J dropped 9 bases, with 6 bases sitting between them. Germline V CDR1 and CDR2: SGHAT, FQNNGV. The CDR3 has 11 amino acids. The CDR3 bases are TGTGCCAGCAGCTTACTGGCGACGCAGTATTTT. Its translation is CASSLLATQYF.

This clonotype was detected ten times or more. The genes are TRBV20-1 and TRBJ1-5; 8 bases map to TRBD1. This CDR3 is 13 amino acids long. The V segment lost 1 base and the J segment 4 bases; nucleotides outside the gene matches: 0. Germline CDR1 is DFQATT and CDR2 is SNEGSKA (reference sequence). The CDR3 DNA is TGCAGTGCTAGAGGACAGGGGAATCAGCCCCAGCATTTT. Translating gives CSARGQGNQPQHF.

The rearrangement uses TRBV20-1 and TRBJ2-7; D may be TRBD2 (5 bases). Germline lookup yields CDR1 DFQATT and CDR2 SNEGSKA (reference sequence). V lost 2 bases to trimming and J lost 10 bases, with 12 bases between them. The CDR3 length is 11 residues. The CDR3 region has the DNA TGCAGTGCTAGACCGGAGGCGATACAGTACTTC. Its translation is CSARPEAIQYF.

The chain employs TRBV12-3 or TRBV12-4 and TRBJ2-1; 8 positions match TRBD2. The V and J ends lost 7 bases and 4 bases, in that order; junction bases with no gene match: 9. The CDR3 has 15 amino acids. The CDR3 nucleotides read TGTGCCAGCACCGACTCGGGAGGGACTTACAATGAGCAGTTCTTC. Amino acid sequence: CASTDSGGTYNEQFF.

This clonotype was seen only once. This sequence joins TRBV6-5 and TRBJ1-2; 7 nucleotides align to TRBD1. With V trimmed by 6 bases and J by 7 bases, 8 bases remained unmatched. CDR3 length equals 13 residues. Germline V gene data show CDR1 as MNHEY and CDR2 as SVGAGI. The CDR3 DNA follows: TGTGCCAGCAGGACGACAGGGAAGCGTGGCTACACCTTC. Translating gives CASRTTGKRGYTF.

V and J are TRBV7-9 and TRBJ2-5; D gene ambiguous. The CDR3 runs to 13 residues. CDR1 SEHNR and CDR2 FQNEAQ come from the germline V gene (reference sequence). Deletions cut 5 bases from V and 7 bases from J, with 14 bases between. In DNA form, the CDR3 reads TGTGCCAGCAGCCCAGGAAGTCTGGGGACCCAGTACTTC. This translates into CASSPGSLGTQYF.

The chain joins TRBV5-1 to TRBJ2-7; 9 nucleotides align to TRBD1. The junction had 6 bases not matched to a gene; V was cut back by 4 bases and J by 4 bases. CDR1 is SGHRS, CDR2 YFSETQ, per germline. The CDR3 covers 14 residues. CDR3 sequence (DNA): TGCGCCAGCAGCCAGAGGACAGGGGCGTACGAGCAGTACTTC. Its protein product is CASSQRTGAYEQYF.

This clonotype was recorded once. This chain connects TRBV29-1 to TRBJ2-3, with a possible D match to TRBD1 (5 bases). V was shortened by 6 bases and J by 6 bases, with 16 bases between the two germline ends. The CDR3 contains 13 residues. CDR1 is SQVTM and CDR2 is ANQGSEA in the germline V gene. The CDR3 protein is CSVGPDLRDTQYF. In DNA, the CDR3 is TGCAGCGTGGGGCCAGACCTTAGGGATACGCAGTATTTT.

The chain combines TRBV7-9 with TRBJ2-7; no clear D gene. With 2 bases removed from V and 3 bases from J, the gap between germline ends came to 11 bases. This CDR3 region has 14 residues. Germline V gene lookup returns CDR1 SEHNR and CDR2 FQNEAQ (reference sequence). The CDR3 bases are TGTGCCAGCAGCTTAAGAGCCAGTTTCTACGAGCAGTACTTC. Its translation is CASSLRASFYEQYF.

This clonotype has a count of ten or more. The chain has TRBV5-1 and TRBJ1-2; D possibly corresponds to TRBD1 (6 bases). CDR3 size: 13 residues. CDR1 is SGHRS and CDR2 is YFSETQ in the germline V gene. V lost 1 base and J 5 bases, leaving 9 bases between the germline ends. The CDR3 loop is CASSLNREYGYTF. The CDR3 DNA is TGCGCCAGCAGCTTGAACAGGGAATATGGCTACACCTTC.

The rearrangement uses TRBV5-1 and TRBJ2-5; TRBD2 matches 13 bases. The CDR3 runs to 15 residues. Trimming took 4 bases from V and 6 from J; bases not matched to a gene: 6. CDR1 is SGHRS, CDR2 YFSETQ, per germline. CDR3 protein: CASSIGLAGVQTQYF. The CDR3 DNA reads as TGCGCCAGCAGCATAGGACTAGCGGGAGTACAGACCCAGTACTTC. Together with reference TRBV5-1 and TRBJ2-5, the CDR3 gives the full variable domain: KAGVTQTPRYLIKTRGQQVTLSCSPISGHRSVSWYQQTPGQGLQFLFEYFSETQRNKGNFPGRFSGRQFSNSRSEMNVSTLELGDSALYLCASSIGLAGVQTQYFGPGTRLLVL.

This clonotype was counted a single time. The chain carries TRBV5-1 and TRBJ2-2; TRBD1 agrees at 9 bases. V lost 3 bases, J lost 5 bases, and 11 bases stayed unmatched. CDR1 and CDR2 from the germline V gene are SGHRS and YFSETQ. This CDR3 region has 17 residues. The CDR3 region has the DNA TGCGCCAGCAGCTGGAACCCCTCGGGACAGGGTACCGGGGAGCTGTTTTTT. Translating gives CASSWNPSGQGTGELFF.

This chain joins TRBV5-1 and TRBJ2-3; 12 nucleotides match TRBD2. V lost 2 bases to trimming and J lost 0 bases; unmatched junction nucleotides: 4. CDR3 length: 17 residues. Germline V lookup: CDR1 SGHRS, CDR2 YFSETQ. CDR3 in DNA: TGCGCCAGCAGCTTACAAGGACTAGCGGGAAGCACAGATACGCAGTATTTT. Translating it yields CASSLQGLAGSTDTQYF.

This chain uses TRBV5-1 with TRBJ2-5, with D possibly TRBD1 on 5 matching bases. This CDR3 region has 15 residues. In germline, CDR1 is SGHRS, CDR2 YFSETQ. Trimming took off 3 bases at V and 1 base at J, with 13 bases between the two ends. DNA of the CDR3: TGCGCCAGCAGCTCCACAGGAGTTCGCCAAGAGACCCAGTACTTC. Amino acid sequence: CASSSTGVRQETQYF.

This clonotype was seen a few times. V and J are TRBV11-1 and TRBJ1-2, with D unclear. Germline values: CDR1 SGHAT, CDR2 FQDESV (reference sequence). The CDR3 runs 12 residues. V lost 5 bases and J 4 bases, leaving 8 bases between the germline ends. The CDR3 coding sequence is TGTGCCAGCAGCAAAAACGGCTATGGCTACACCTTC. Its translation is CASSKNGYGYTF.

The chain joins TRBV3-1 to TRBJ2-1; the D gene could be TRBD1 or TRBD2 (5 bases each). The CDR3 totals 15 residues. Germline values: CDR1 LGHDT, CDR2 YNNKEL (reference sequence). Deletions cut 6 bases from V and 4 bases from J, with 16 bases between. The CDR3 sequence: CASRDTGTEYNEQFF. The DNA for the CDR3 is TGTGCCAGCAGGGATACTGGGACGGAATACAATGAGCAGTTCTTC.

This chain links TRBV10-3 with TRBJ1-6; TRBD1 matches 9 bases. Germline CDR1 ENHRY, CDR2 SYGVKD. The junction had 5 bases not matched to a gene; V was cut back by 6 bases and J by 5 bases. This CDR3 has 15 amino acids. Here the CDR3 DNA reads TGTGCCATCAGCCCCGGGACAGGGAATAATTCACCCCTCCACTTT. Protein sequence: CAISPGTGNNSPLHF.

This clonotype was counted between two and nine times. The V and J genes are TRBV7-3 and TRBJ2-7; D uncertain. The germline V and J ends were trimmed by 6 bases and 2 bases, with 11 bases remaining between them. Germline values: CDR1 SGHTA, CDR2 FQGTGA. This CDR3 is built from 13 residues. The CDR3 nucleotides are TGTGCCAGCAGTCCCGGGCATACCTACGAGCAGTACTTC. Protein sequence: CASSPGHTYEQYF.

This clonotype was recorded a few times. The J gene is TRBJ2-2, the V gene TRBV5-1; TRBD1 matches 7 bases. Trimming cost V 0 bases and J 1 base; bases outside gene matches: 6. CDR3 length equals 17 residues. From germline, CDR1 is SGHRS and CDR2 YFSETQ. In DNA, the CDR3 is TGCGCCAGCAGCTTGGCCTTTTGGACAGGGAACACCGGGGAGCTGTTTTTT. This translates into CASSLAFWTGNTGELFF.